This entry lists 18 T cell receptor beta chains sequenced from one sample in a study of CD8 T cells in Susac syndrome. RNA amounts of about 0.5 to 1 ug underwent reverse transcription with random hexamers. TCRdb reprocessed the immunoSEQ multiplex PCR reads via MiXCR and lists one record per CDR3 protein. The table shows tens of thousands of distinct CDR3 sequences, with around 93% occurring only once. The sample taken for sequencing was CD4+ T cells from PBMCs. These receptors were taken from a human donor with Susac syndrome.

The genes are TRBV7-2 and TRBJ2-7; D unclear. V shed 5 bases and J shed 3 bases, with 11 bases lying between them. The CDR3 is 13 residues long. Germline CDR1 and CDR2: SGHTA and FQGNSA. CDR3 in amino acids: CASSVGRNYEQYF. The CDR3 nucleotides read TGTGCCAGCAGCGTTGGACGGAACTACGAGCAGTACTTC.

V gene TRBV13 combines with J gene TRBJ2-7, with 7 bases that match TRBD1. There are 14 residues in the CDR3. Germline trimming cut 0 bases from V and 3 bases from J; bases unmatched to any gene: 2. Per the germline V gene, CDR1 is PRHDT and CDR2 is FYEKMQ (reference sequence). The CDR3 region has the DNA TGTGCCAGCAGCTTAGGATACAGGGGCTACGAGCAGTACTTC. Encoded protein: CASSLGYRGYEQYF.

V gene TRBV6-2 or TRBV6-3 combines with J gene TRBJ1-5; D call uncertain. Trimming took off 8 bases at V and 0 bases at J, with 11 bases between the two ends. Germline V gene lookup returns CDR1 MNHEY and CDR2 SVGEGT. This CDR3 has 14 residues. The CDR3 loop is CASGHPYSNQPQHF. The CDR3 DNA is TGTGCCAGCGGGCATCCTTATAGCAATCAGCCCCAGCATTTT.

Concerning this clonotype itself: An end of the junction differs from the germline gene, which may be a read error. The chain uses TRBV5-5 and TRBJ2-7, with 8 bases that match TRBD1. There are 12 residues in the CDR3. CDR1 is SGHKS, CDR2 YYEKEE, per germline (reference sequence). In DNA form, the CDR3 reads TGTGCCAGCAGTTTGGACAGGGAAGAGCAGTACTTC. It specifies CASSLDREEQYF.

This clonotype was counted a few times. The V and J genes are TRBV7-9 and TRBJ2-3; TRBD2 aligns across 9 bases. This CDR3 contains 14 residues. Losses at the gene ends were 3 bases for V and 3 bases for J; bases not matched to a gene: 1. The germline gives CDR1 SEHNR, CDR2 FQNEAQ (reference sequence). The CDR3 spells CASSLGLATDTQYF. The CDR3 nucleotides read TGTGCCAGCAGCTTGGGACTAGCAACAGATACGCAGTATTTT.

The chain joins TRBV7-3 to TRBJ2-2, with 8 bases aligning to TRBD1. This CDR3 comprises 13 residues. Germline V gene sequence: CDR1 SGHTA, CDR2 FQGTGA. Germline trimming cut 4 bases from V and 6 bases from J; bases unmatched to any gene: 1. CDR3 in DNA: TGTGCCAGCAGCTCAGGGGGCCCCGGGGAGCTGTTTTTT. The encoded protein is CASSSGGPGELFF.

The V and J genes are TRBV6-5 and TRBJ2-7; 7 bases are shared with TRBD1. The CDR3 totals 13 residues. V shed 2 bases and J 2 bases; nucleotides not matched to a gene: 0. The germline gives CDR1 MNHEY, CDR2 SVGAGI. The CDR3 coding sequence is TGTGCCAGCAGTTACCAGGGGGCCTACGAGCAGTACTTC. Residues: CASSYQGAYEQYF.

The CDR3 spells CSGTGASSYEQYF. The CDR3 bases are TGCAGCGGAACCGGGGCCTCCTCCTACGAGCAGTACTTC. The chain is built from TRBV29-1 and TRBJ2-7, with D possibly called TRBD1 or TRBD2 (5 bases each). Per germline, CDR1 SQVTM and CDR2 ANQGSEA. The ends were cut back, 7 bases at V and 0 bases at J, with 13 bases in the middle. This CDR3 comprises 13 residues.

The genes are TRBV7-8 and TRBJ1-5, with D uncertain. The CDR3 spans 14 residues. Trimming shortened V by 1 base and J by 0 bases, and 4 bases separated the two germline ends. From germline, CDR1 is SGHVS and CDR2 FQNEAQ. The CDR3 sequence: CASSLDHSNQPQHF. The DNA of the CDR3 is TGTGCCAGCAGCTTAGATCATAGCAATCAGCCCCAGCATTTT.

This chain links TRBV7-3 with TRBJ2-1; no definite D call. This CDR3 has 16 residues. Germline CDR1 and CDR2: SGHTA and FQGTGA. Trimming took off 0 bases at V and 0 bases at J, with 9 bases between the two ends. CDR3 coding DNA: TGTGCCAGCAGCTTAACGACCCATAGCTCCTACAATGAGCAGTTCTTC. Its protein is CASSLTTHSSYNEQFF.

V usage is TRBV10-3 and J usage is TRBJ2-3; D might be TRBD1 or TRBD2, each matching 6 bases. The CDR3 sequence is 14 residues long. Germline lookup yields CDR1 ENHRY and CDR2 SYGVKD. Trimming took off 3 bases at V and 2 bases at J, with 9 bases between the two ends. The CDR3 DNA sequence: TGTGCCATCAGTGAAAGGGGGGACACAGATACGCAGTATTTT. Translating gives CAISERGDTDTQYF.

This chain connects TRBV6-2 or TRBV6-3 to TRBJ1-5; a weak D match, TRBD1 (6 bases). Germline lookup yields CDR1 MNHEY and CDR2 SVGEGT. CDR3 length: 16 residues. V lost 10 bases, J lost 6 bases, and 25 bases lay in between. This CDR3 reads CATSFRHGRGGQPQHF. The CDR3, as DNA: TGTGCCACCTCCTTCAGGCACGGCAGGGGAGGTCAGCCCCAGCATTTT.

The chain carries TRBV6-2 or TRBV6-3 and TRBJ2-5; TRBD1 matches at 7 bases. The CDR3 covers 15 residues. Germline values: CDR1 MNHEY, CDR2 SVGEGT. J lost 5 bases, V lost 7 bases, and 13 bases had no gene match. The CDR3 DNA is TGTGCCAGCAACCAACAGGGGCACTTAGGGGAGACCCAGTACTTC. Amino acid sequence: CASNQQGHLGETQYF.

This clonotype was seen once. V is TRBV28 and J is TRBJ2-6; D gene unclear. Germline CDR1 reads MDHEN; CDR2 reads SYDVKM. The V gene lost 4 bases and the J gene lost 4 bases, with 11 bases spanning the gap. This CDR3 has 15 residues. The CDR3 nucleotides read TGTGCCAGCAGTTATCTGGGTTCCGGGGCCAACGTCCTGACTTTC. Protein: CASSYLGSGANVLTF.

CDR3: CSARDARGLTEAFF. The CDR3 nucleotides read TGCAGTGCTAGAGATGCTCGGGGGCTCACTGAAGCTTTCTTT. J is TRBJ1-1 and V is TRBV20-1; D is possibly TRBD1 (6 bases). The CDR3 consists of 14 residues. V lost 0 bases and J lost 4, with 12 bases in between. CDR1 DFQATT and CDR2 SNEGSKA come from the germline V gene (reference sequence).

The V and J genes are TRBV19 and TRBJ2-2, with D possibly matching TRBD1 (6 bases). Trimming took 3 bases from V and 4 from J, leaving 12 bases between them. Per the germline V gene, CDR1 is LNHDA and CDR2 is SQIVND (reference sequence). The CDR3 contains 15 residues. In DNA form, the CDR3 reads TGTGCCAGTAGTATGTCCAGGGGCAGCACCGGGGAGCTGTTTTTT. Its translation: CASSMSRGSTGELFF.

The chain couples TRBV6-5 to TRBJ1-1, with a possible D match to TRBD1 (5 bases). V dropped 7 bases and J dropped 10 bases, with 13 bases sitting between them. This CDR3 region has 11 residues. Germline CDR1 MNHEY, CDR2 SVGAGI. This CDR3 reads CASTQGERAFF. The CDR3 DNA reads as TGTGCCAGCACGCAGGGCGAAAGAGCTTTCTTT.

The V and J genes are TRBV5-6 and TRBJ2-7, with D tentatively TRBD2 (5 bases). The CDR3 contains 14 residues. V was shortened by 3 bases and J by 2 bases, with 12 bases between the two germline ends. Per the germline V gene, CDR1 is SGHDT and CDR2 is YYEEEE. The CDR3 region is CASSWPRGAYEQYF. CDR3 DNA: TGTGCCAGCAGCTGGCCCCGGGGAGCCTACGAGCAGTACTTC.